This T cell receptor beta chain was documented in a study of shared clonotypes between healthy human individuals. Authors' data handling: Sequence data from immunoSEQ were junction-only and lacked quality scores; consequently, filtering differed. The assay was immunoSEQ multiplex PCR, and TCRdb's table has in-frame clones only and misses some. V and J calls and clone size are those listed in that table; D and trimming were worked out from the DNA. The repertoire holds approximately 2.5 million clones, 90% to 95% seen once, with roughly 0.14% in the top ten. Everyone who donated was a Caucasian adult who lived in Nashville, Tennessee. After removal of 2 bases from V and 4 bases from J, the junction contained 4 bases not matched to a gene. CDR1 and CDR2 (germline): MGHRA, YSYEKL. The CDR3 spans 15 residues.

Sequencing used naive CD4+ T cells sorted from blood. The subset: CD45RA+ positively selected. This sequence was found in a man in his late teens or twenties in good health. The chain combines TRBV4-1 with TRBJ1-4, with 7 bases lining up with TRBD1. The CDR3 sequence is CASSQPDRINEKLFF. The DNA for the CDR3 is TGCGCCAGCAGCCAACCGGACAGGATTAATGAAAAACTGTTTTTT.